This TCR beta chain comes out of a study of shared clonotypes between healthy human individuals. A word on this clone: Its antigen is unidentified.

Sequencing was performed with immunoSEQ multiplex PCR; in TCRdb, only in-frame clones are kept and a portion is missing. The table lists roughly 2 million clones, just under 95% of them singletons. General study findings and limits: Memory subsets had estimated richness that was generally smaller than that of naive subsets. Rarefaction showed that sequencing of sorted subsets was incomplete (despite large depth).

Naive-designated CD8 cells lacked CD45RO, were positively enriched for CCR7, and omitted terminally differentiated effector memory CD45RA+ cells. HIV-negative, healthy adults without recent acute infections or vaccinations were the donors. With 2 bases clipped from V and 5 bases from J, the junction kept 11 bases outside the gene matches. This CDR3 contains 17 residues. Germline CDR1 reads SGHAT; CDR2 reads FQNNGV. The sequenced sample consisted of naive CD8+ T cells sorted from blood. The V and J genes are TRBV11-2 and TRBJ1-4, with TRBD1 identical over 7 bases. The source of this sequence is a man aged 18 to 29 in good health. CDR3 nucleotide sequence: TGTGCCAGCAGCTTATCCCCCACAGGGGTGGAGAATGAAAAACTGTTTTTT. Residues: CASSLSPTGVENEKLFF.